This TCR beta chain was documented in a study of cytomegalovirus exposure and HLA in healthy donors. Overall study context: Early released data had about 85 million unique TCRs, all coming from HLA-typed donors.

On this clone itself: The antigen remains unidentified.

PCR employed 60 Vbeta and 13 Jbeta primers. The protocol was immunoSEQ multiplex PCR, while the TCRdb copy is restricted to in-frame clones and leaves out a portion. The specimen's table records some 110,000 clones. Points from the study as a whole: At a 0.05 false discovery rate, a later analysis found approximately 17,000 TCR beta sequences to be associated with HLA alleles.

The germline CDR1 and CDR2 sequences are GTSNPN and SVGIG (reference sequence). This CDR3 spans 16 amino acids. V shed 2 bases, J shed 1 base, and the junction held 6 bases outside the gene matches. The sequenced material came from PBMCs. The genes are TRBV30 and TRBJ2-5, with TRBD2 matching 11 bases. The sequence was collected from a man aged 30 to 39 in good health and CMV-seronegative. CDR3 in DNA: TGTGCCTGGAGTCCAGGGACTAGCGGACCCCAAGAGACCCAGTACTTC. It translates to CAWSPGTSGPQETQYF.